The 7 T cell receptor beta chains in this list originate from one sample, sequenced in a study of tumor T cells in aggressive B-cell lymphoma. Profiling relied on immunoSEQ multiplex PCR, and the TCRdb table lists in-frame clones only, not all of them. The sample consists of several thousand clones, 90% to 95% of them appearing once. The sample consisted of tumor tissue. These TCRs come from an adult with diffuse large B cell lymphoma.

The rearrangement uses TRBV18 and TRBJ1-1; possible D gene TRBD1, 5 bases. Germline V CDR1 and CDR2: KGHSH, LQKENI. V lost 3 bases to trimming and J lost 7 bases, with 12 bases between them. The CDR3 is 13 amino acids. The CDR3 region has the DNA TGTGCCAGCTCACCGTTAGGGGAGGGTGAAGCTTTCTTT. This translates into CASSPLGEGEAFF.

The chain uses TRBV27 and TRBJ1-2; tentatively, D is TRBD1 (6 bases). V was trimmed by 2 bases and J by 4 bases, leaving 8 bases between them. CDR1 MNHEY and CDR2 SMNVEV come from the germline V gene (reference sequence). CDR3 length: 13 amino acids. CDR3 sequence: CASSLQQGYGYTF. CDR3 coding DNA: TGTGCCAGCAGTTTACAACAGGGCTATGGCTACACCTTC.

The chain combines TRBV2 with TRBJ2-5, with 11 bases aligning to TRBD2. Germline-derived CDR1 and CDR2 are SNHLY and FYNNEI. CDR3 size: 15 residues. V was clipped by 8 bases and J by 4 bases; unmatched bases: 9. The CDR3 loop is CASQTGSGRGETQYF. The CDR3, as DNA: TGTGCCAGCCAAACGGGTAGCGGGAGGGGAGAGACCCAGTACTTC.

In DNA form, the CDR3 reads TGTGCCAGATTACAGGAGCCCCCACGATATAGCAATCAGCCCCAGCATTTT. It encodes CARLQEPPRYSNQPQHF. This chain uses TRBV13 with TRBJ1-5, with a weak D call TRBD1 (5 bases). Trimming pared 9 bases from V and 0 bases from J, leaving 21 bases between. The CDR3 runs to 17 residues. CDR1 PRHDT and CDR2 FYEKMQ come from the germline V gene (reference sequence).

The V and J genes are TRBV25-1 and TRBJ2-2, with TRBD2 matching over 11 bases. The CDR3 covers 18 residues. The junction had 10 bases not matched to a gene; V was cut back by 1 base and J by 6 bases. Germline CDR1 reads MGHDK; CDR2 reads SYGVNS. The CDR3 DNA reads TGTGCCAGCAGTGAATTAGGGACTAGCGGAGCTTTCGCCGGGGAGCTGTTTTTT. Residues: CASSELGTSGAFAGELFF.

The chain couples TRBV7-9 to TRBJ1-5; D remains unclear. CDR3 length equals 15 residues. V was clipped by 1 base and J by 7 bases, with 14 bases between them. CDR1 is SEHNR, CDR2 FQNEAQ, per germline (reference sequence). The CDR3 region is CASSLGSPGVQPQHF. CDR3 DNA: TGTGCCAGCAGCTTAGGCAGTCCCGGGGTCCAGCCCCAGCATTTT.

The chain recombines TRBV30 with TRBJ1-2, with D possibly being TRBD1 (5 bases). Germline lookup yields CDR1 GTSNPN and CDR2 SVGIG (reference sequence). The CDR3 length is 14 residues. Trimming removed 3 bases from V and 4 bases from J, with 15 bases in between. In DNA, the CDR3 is TGTGCCTGGAGGGACCTCGACAGCCTCTATGGCTACACCTTC. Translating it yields CAWRDLDSLYGYTF.